This T cell receptor beta chain was found in a study of blood T cell repertoires in COVID-19. Study-wide background: Whether acute or convalescent, the COVID-19 samples came from the United States, Italy and Spain. T cells, B-cell-depleted T cells, or PBMCs provided the cDNA or gDNA that served as material.

This CDR3 is 12 amino acids long. The ends were cut back, 4 bases at V and 8 bases at J, with 10 bases in the middle. Germline lookup yields CDR1 SGHDN and CDR2 FVKESK. Source study methods: Using reference gene primer amplification, nucleated cell counts were estimated. The data were produced by immunoSEQ multiplex PCR, yet TCRdb's version contains in-frame clones alone and is incomplete. V and J calls and clone size are given by that table; D and trimming were obtained from the DNA. Among over 25,000 clones listed, almost 85% were seen once. The J gene is TRBJ2-3, the V gene TRBV14, with D maybe TRBD2 (6 bases). The sequencing sample was made of peripheral blood. The sequence derives from a man in his fifties or sixties with active COVID-19. The CDR3 sequence: CASSRSGFTQYF. The CDR3 DNA follows: TGTGCCAGCAGCCGGAGCGGGTTTACGCAGTATTTT.